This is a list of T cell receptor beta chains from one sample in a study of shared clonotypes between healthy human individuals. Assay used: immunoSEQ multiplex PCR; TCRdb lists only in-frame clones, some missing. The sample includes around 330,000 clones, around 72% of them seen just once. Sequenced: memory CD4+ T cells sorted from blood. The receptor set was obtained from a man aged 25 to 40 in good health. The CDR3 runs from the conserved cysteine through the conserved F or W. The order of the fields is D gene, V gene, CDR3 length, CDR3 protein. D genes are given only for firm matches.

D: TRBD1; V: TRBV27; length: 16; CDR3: CASSFTGGVGGYEQYF
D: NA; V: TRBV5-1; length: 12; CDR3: CASSFGGETQYF
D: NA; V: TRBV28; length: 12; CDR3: CASTPTGSGYTF
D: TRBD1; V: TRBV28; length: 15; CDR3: CASSSTDRGHQPQHF
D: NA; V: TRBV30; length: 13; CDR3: CAWSLPGRGAQYF
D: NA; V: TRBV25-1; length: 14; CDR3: CASSEGPGINGYTF
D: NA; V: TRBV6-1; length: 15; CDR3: CASSEWTGGSGELFF
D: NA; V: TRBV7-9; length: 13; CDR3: CASSLGVNQPQHF
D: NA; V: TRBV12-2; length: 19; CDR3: CASRLAGSPGDYSNQPQHF
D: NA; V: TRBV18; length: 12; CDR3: CASSPGPDTQYF
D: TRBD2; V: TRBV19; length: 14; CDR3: CASSPRGSGETQYF
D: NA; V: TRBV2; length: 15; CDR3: CASTDGGTGQETQYF
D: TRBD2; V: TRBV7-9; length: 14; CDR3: CASSREGRTGELFF
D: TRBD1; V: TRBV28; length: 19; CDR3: CASRPLRGIGQGSTDTQYF
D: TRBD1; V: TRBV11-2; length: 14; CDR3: CASSSTGGPYDYTF